The clone carrying this T cell receptor beta chain has a handful of counts. Antigen: not known. Clones were read by immunoSEQ multiplex PCR, and TCRdb kept only the in-frame ones, dropping some. The repertoire holds about 5,900 clones, with less than 40% as singletons. This sample is part of a study of CXCR4 blockade with PD-1 therapy in pancreatic cancer. The length of the CDR3 is 12 residues. Germline CDR1 is SGHDN and CDR2 is FVKESK. Trimming took 3 bases from V and 3 from J, leaving 2 bases between them. Study-level points and caveats: Tumor clonality averaged about 0.14 versus 0.054 in healthy blood, not predicting survival.

The clonotype originates from a human donor with pancreatic ductal adenocarcinoma. Specimen: tumor tissue. The J gene is TRBJ2-2, the V gene TRBV14; unclear D gene. The CDR3 nucleotides read TGTGCCAGCAGCCAGTACACCGGGGAGCTGTTTTTT. The encoded protein is CASSQYTGELFF.